The 5 T cell receptor beta chains below come from one sample, sequenced in a study of cytomegalovirus exposure and HLA in healthy donors. 60 Vbeta and 13 Jbeta primers were used in PCR. Some clones are missing from TCRdb's copy, which holds only in-frame ones; the method was immunoSEQ multiplex PCR. The data show tens of thousands of clones, around 73% seen once. Sequencing used PBMCs. The receptors derive from a man between 50 and 59 years old in good health and CMV-seronegative.

The V gene is TRBV5-1, the J gene TRBJ1-4, with D perhaps TRBD1 (5 bases). The CDR3 has 15 amino acids. V was pared by 4 bases and J by 8 bases, with 18 bases between. Germline CDR1 and CDR2: SGHRS and YFSETQ. The CDR3 here is CASSADSPGREKLFF. The CDR3 bases are TGCGCCAGCAGCGCCGACAGCCCCGGGAGGGAAAAACTGTTTTTT.

This rearrangement joins TRBV7-2 to TRBJ2-5; no clear D gene. The J call may be wrong; the DNA end is better matched by TRBJ2-7. This CDR3 has 16 residues. Germline CDR1 is SGHTA and CDR2 is FQGNSA. The DNA for the CDR3 is TGTGCCAGCAGCTTAAACACGGTTAGAGCGTCCTACGAGCAGTACTTC. Amino acid sequence: CASSLNTVRASYEQYF.

The chain is built from TRBV5-5 and TRBJ1-2; D not resolved. V was clipped by 1 base and J by 8 bases, with 15 bases between them. The length of the CDR3 is 14 residues. CDR1 SGHKS and CDR2 YYEKEE come from the germline V gene (reference sequence). In DNA, the CDR3 is TGTGCCAGCAGCTTGACCCCGAAAATAGAGGGCTACACCTTC. Translation: CASSLTPKIEGYTF.

The chain links TRBV11-3 to TRBJ2-5; D unclear. The end of the DNA aligns better with TRBJ2-7, so the J call may be wrong. Germline CDR1 SGHNT, CDR2 YENEEA. The CDR3 runs to 13 residues. The CDR3 loop reads CASSFGESYEQYF. CDR3 nucleotide sequence: TGTGCCAGCAGCTTCGGAGAGAGCTACGAGCAGTACTTC.

This chain links TRBV27 with TRBJ1-2, with D possibly TRBD1 on 6 matching bases. Deletions cut 5 bases from V and 7 bases from J, with 14 bases between. The CDR3 has 13 amino acids. The germline gives CDR1 MNHEY, CDR2 SMNVEV (reference sequence). The CDR3 protein is CASSGGGPFGYTF. In DNA, the CDR3 is TGTGCCAGCAGTGGGGGCGGCCCCTTTGGCTACACCTTC.